The following is a T cell receptor (beta chain) sequence with its context. Assay: immunoSEQ multiplex PCR; the TCRdb copy retains only in-frame clones and omits some. The sample yields 410,000 or so clones, 89% seen once. This CDR3 has 15 residues. J was trimmed by 2 bases and V by 3 bases; bases with no gene match: 3. Germline values: CDR1 LNHNV, CDR2 YYDKDF (reference sequence). The data derive from a study of blood T cell repertoires in COVID-19. This clonotype originated in a woman aged 40 to 49 with COVID-19, enrolled during active disease. This chain links TRBV15 with TRBJ2-3, with 9 bases matching TRBD2. Sequenced input: peripheral blood. CDR3 protein: CATSRLAGSTDTQYF. DNA of the CDR3: TGTGCCACCAGCAGGCTAGCGGGATCCACAGATACGCAGTATTTT.